The present TCR beta chain was sequenced within a study of response to subunit inactivated influenza vaccine. MiXCR, run by TCRdb on the RT-PCR reads, gives a single entry per CDR3 protein. This table holds about 570,000 distinct CDR3 sequences, about 10% found once. This clonotype was seen at least ten times. The CDR3 covers 16 residues. Germline trimming cut 2 bases from V and 0 bases from J; bases unmatched to any gene: 3. Germline CDR1 and CDR2: SGHKS and YYEKEE (reference sequence). These data were also filed under a second study, of T cells expressing NK-cell markers. That study adds: The authors made TCR beta cDNA libraries by 5'RACE template switching. This switching added a universal primer site and UMIs.

This chain joins TRBV5-5 and TRBJ2-3, with TRBD2 matching 10 bases. The clonotype originates from a man in his forties or fifties who received an inactivated influenza vaccine. The specimen was PBMCs from blood, collected on the day of vaccination. The CDR3 DNA follows: TGTGCCAGCAGCTTACTAGCGGGACCTAGCACAGATACGCAGTATTTT. Residues: CASSLLAGPSTDTQYF.